Following are 30 T cell receptor beta chains from one sample sequenced in a study of post-analysis software for immune sequencing data. Overall study results and limits: In patients, TRBV5-6, TRBV5-1 and TRBV20-1 belonged to five or six TRBV segments found more frequently than in controls.

Their antigen targets remain unknown. The TCR beta cDNA libraries carried unique molecular identifiers. MiXCR, applied by TCRdb to the PCR reads, yields one record per CDR3 protein. Of hundreds of thousands of distinct CDR3 sequences listed, roughly 27% are singletons. The sample consisted of blood. Receptors were obtained from a girl aged 5-17 years with multiple sclerosis.

This rearrangement joins TRBV10-3 to TRBJ2-5, with D perhaps assigned TRBD1 or TRBD2 (5 bases each). CDR3 length: 14 amino acids. The germline gives CDR1 ENHRY, CDR2 SYGVKD. Trimming pared 7 bases from V and 11 bases from J, leaving 23 bases between. The DNA of the CDR3 is TGTGCCATCAACCCGGATGGGACCTGGAGTGAGCAGTACTTC. This sequence encodes CAINPDGTWSEQYF.

This clonotype was counted between two and nine times. This rearrangement joins TRBV9 to TRBJ2-1; D tentatively reads TRBD1 or TRBD2 (5 bases each). With 0 bases removed from V and 7 bases from J, the gap between germline ends came to 23 bases. The CDR3 sequence is 18 residues long. The germline gives CDR1 SGDLS, CDR2 YYNGEE. CDR3 nucleotide sequence: TGTGCCAGCAGCGTAGGACCCTCGGAGGTCCGGGGCAGTAATGAGCAGTTCTTC. Translated, it gives CASSVGPSEVRGSNEQFF.

This clonotype is a singleton in its sample. The chain employs TRBV7-9 and TRBJ2-2; D uncertain. CDR3 size: 13 residues. Germline V gene lookup returns CDR1 SEHNR and CDR2 FQNEAQ (reference sequence). V was shortened by 5 bases and J by 7 bases, with 11 bases between the two germline ends. The chain's CDR3 is CASSPPPSGELFF. CDR3 nucleotides: TGTGCCAGCAGCCCCCCGCCGAGCGGGGAGCTGTTTTTT.

This clonotype was seen ten or more times. The chain uses TRBV6-1 and TRBJ2-1; 9 bases match TRBD2. Looked up from germline, CDR1 is MNHNS and CDR2 is SASEGT. V was pared by 6 bases and J by 8 bases, with 5 bases of the junction left unmatched. CDR3 size: 13 residues. CDR3: CASRASGIDEQFF. As DNA, the CDR3 is TGTGCCAGCAGGGCTAGCGGGATCGATGAGCAGTTCTTC.

A single count supports this clonotype. The junction and the germline gene differ at one end; a read error may be behind it. The chain is built from TRBV18 and TRBJ1-2; D gene ambiguous. The length of the CDR3 is 14 residues. The V gene's germline CDR1 is KGHSH and CDR2 LQKENI. The DNA for the CDR3 is TGTGCCAGCCCACCATTGTCAAAAAACTATGGCTACACCTTC. It codes for CASPPLSKNYGYTF.

The chain is built from TRBV9 and TRBJ2-1, with 10 bases that match TRBD2. J gave up 7 bases and V 4 bases, and 14 bases lay outside the gene matches. The CDR3 spans 17 residues. Looked up from germline, CDR1 is SGDLS and CDR2 is YYNGEE. The CDR3 bases are TGTGCCAGCAGCCCCGGGGGTGGGCTAGCGGGAGTGAATGAGCAGTTCTTC. This sequence encodes CASSPGGGLAGVNEQFF.

The CDR3 loop reads CASSLGVSGISYNEQFF. The DNA for the CDR3 is TGTGCCAGCAGCTTAGGGGTTTCGGGTATCTCCTACAATGAGCAGTTCTTC. This sequence joins TRBV7-9 and TRBJ2-1, with no clear D. Trimming took 1 base from V and 0 from J, leaving 13 bases between them. The germline V gene has CDR1 SEHNR and CDR2 FQNEAQ (reference sequence). This CDR3 spans 17 amino acids.

The table lists this clonotype with a few counts. The chain combines TRBV20-1 with TRBJ2-3; 7 positions agree with TRBD2. Germline V CDR1 and CDR2: DFQATT, SNEGSKA (reference sequence). The V gene end was trimmed by 1 base and the J gene end by 6 bases; junction bases not matched to a gene: 10. The length of the CDR3 is 15 residues. CDR3 amino acids: CSARGRGGSRDTQYF. The CDR3 region has the DNA TGCAGTGCTAGAGGACGGGGCGGGAGTAGGGATACGCAGTATTTT.

This clonotype showed up just a few times. The chain joins TRBV20-1 to TRBJ2-3; D gene ambiguous. Trimming left V 3 bases short and J 4 bases short, with 5 bases between. This CDR3 spans 11 amino acids. Germline assignment: CDR1 DFQATT and CDR2 SNEGSKA (reference sequence). This chain's CDR3 is CSASSPDTQYF. CDR3 in DNA: TGCAGTGCTAGTTCTCCAGATACGCAGTATTTT.

J is TRBJ1-4 and V is TRBV6-1; the D is unclear. CDR1 is MNHNS, CDR2 SASEGT, per germline. The length of the CDR3 is 14 residues. Trimming pared 6 bases from V and 3 bases from J, leaving 11 bases between. Written as DNA, the CDR3 is TGTGCCAGCAGCCCAATGCAGTCTAATGAAAAACTGTTTTTT. Protein: CASSPMQSNEKLFF.

This clonotype was counted a few times. The V gene is TRBV15, the J gene TRBJ2-3; tentative D call: TRBD1 (6 bases). The CDR3 is made up of 16 amino acids. CDR1 and CDR2 from the germline V gene are LNHNV and YYDKDF (reference sequence). The ends were cut back, 3 bases at V and 1 base at J, with 14 bases in the middle. The CDR3 DNA is TGTGCCACCAGCAGCACAGGGAAGGCGCGCACAGATACGCAGTATTTT. It encodes CATSSTGKARTDTQYF.

This clonotype was detected once. With a much larger clone just one base away, this may be a read error. The V gene is TRBV10-3, the J gene TRBJ2-3, with D possibly TRBD2 on 6 matching bases. The germline CDR1 and CDR2 sequences are ENHRY and SYGVKD. The CDR3 covers 15 residues. This chain's CDR3 is CVTGSRGGGTDTQYF. The CDR3 DNA sequence: TGTGTCACCGGGTCGCGGGGCGGGGGCACAGATACGCAGTATTTT.

The sample holds a few counts of this clonotype. This sequence joins TRBV7-2 and TRBJ2-3; the match to TRBD2 covers 12 bases. The J segment lost 4 bases and the V segment lost 4 bases, leaving 12 bases of the junction unmatched. Germline loops: CDR1 SGHTA, CDR2 FQGNSA. The CDR3 runs to 18 residues. The CDR3 protein is CASSSKWLAGGLADTQYF. In DNA form, the CDR3 reads TGTGCCAGCAGCTCAAAGTGGCTAGCGGGAGGGCTGGCAGATACGCAGTATTTT.

Only a few counts were recorded for this clonotype. The chain couples TRBV27 to TRBJ2-5, with 13 bases matching TRBD2. Unmatched junction bases numbered 7, after V lost 1 base and J lost 5 bases. Per the germline V gene, CDR1 is MNHEY and CDR2 is SMNVEV (reference sequence). The CDR3 extends over 17 amino acids. For the CDR3, the DNA is TGTGCCAGCAGTTTATACGGACTAGCGGGAGAAGAGGAGACCCAGTACTTC. This encodes CASSLYGLAGEEETQYF.

The genes are TRBV7-2 and TRBJ2-3, with TRBD2 as a possible D gene (6 bases). Trimming removed 3 bases at V and 2 bases at J, with 12 bases between. CDR3 length: 15 residues. Germline V lookup: CDR1 SGHTA, CDR2 FQGNSA. The CDR3 DNA reads as TGTGCCAGCAGCTTCAATAGCGGTTCCACAGATACGCAGTATTTT. Encoded protein: CASSFNSGSTDTQYF.

The V gene is TRBV9, the J gene TRBJ2-3; 12 bases are shared with TRBD2. Germline V lookup: CDR1 SGDLS, CDR2 YYNGEE. V lost 0 bases to trimming and J lost 6 bases; unmatched junction nucleotides: 8. The CDR3 loop spans 17 amino acids. The CDR3 DNA sequence: TGTGCCAGCAGCGTAGGACTAGCGGGAGTGTTATGGGATACGCAGTATTTT. Translation gives CASSVGLAGVLWDTQYF.

The chain employs TRBV7-9 and TRBJ2-1; D gene unclear. The germline gives CDR1 SEHNR, CDR2 FQNEAQ (reference sequence). The CDR3 has 12 amino acids. Trimming removed 6 bases at V and 11 bases at J, with 14 bases between. The chain's CDR3 is CASSRLRGKQFF. The CDR3 DNA reads TGTGCCAGCAGTAGACTCCGCGGTAAGCAGTTCTTC.

A few counts support this clonotype. This rearrangement joins TRBV2 to TRBJ2-6, with D perhaps TRBD1 (5 bases). This CDR3 comprises 16 residues. CDR1 and CDR2 from the germline V gene are SNHLY and FYNNEI. V was pared by 7 bases and J by 1 base, with 14 bases between. CDR3 protein: CASNPRVVSGANVLTF. The CDR3 nucleotides are TGTGCCAGCAATCCCAGGGTAGTTTCTGGGGCCAACGTCCTGACTTTC.

This clonotype was seen only a few times. The V call is TRBV29-1, the J call TRBJ2-5; D is undetermined. CDR3 size: 16 residues. Germline-derived CDR1 and CDR2 are SQVTM and ANQGSEA. With 3 bases removed from V and 4 bases from J, the gap between germline ends came to 21 bases. This chain's CDR3 is CSVDHIIDSLRETQYF. For the CDR3, the DNA is TGCAGCGTTGACCATATAATTGATTCCCTACGAGAGACCCAGTACTTC.

The table lists this clonotype with a few counts. This sequence joins TRBV6-5 and TRBJ2-1, with 10 bases matching TRBD2. This CDR3 comprises 15 residues. Germline V gene lookup returns CDR1 MNHEY and CDR2 SVGAGI. V gave up 2 bases and J gave up 7 bases; unmatched junction bases: 5. The CDR3: CASSYVSSGGNEQFF. The CDR3 nucleotides are TGTGCCAGCAGTTACGTTTCTAGCGGGGGTAATGAGCAGTTCTTC.

This clonotype was picked up many times. The V and J genes are TRBV29-1 and TRBJ2-1, with TRBD2 identical over 10 bases. The CDR3 is 15 residues long. Per germline, CDR1 SQVTM and CDR2 ANQGSEA. With V trimmed by 3 bases and J by 3 bases, 5 bases remained unmatched. The CDR3: CSVELAGDLYNEQFF. As DNA, the CDR3 is TGCAGCGTTGAGCTAGCGGGAGATCTCTACAATGAGCAGTTCTTC.

This sequence joins TRBV5-1 and TRBJ2-7, with TRBD1 identical over 9 bases. Germline-derived CDR1 and CDR2 are SGHRS and YFSETQ. J lost 5 bases, V lost 0 bases, and 15 bases had no gene match. This CDR3 region has 18 residues. CDR3 DNA sequence: TGCGCCAGCAGCTTGGACCTCGGACAGGGGTCATCTGCGGACGAGCAGTACTTC. This encodes CASSLDLGQGSSADEQYF.

A few counts support this clonotype. The chain combines TRBV4-1 with TRBJ2-3; no definite D call. The germline V gene has CDR1 MGHRA and CDR2 YSYEKL. The CDR3 length is 12 residues. V was trimmed by 4 bases and J by 5 bases, leaving 7 bases between them. CDR3 amino acids: CASSLGKDTQYF. Written as DNA, the CDR3 is TGCGCCAGCAGCCTTGGGAAAGATACGCAGTATTTT.

This clonotype was counted a few times. V gene TRBV29-1 combines with J gene TRBJ2-1, with D perhaps matching TRBD1 (5 bases). The CDR3 has 14 amino acids. The germline CDR1 and CDR2 sequences are SQVTM and ANQGSEA. CDR3 coding DNA: TGCAGTGTAGCCAGGGCTAGTAAATTCGATGAGCAGTTCTTC. Its translation is CSVARASKFDEQFF.

The chain has TRBV24-1 and TRBJ2-5; possible D gene TRBD1, 5 bases. The CDR3 length is 14 residues. The V end was cut by 6 bases, the J end by 3 bases, with 13 bases between. Germline V gene lookup returns CDR1 KGHDR and CDR2 SFDVKD. The CDR3 DNA sequence: TGTGCCACCAGTCACTGGCAGGGTGAAGAGACCCAGTACTTC. Amino acid sequence: CATSHWQGEETQYF.

There are a few counts of this clonotype. This chain joins TRBV27 and TRBJ1-2; a possible D gene is TRBD1 (6 bases). V lost 2 bases and J lost 5, with 9 bases in between. CDR1 MNHEY and CDR2 SMNVEV come from the germline V gene (reference sequence). The CDR3 totals 13 residues. Here the CDR3 DNA reads TGTGCCAGCAGTTTAGATCAGGGGTATGGCTACACCTTC. Its protein product is CASSLDQGYGYTF.

This clonotype has a handful of counts. J is TRBJ1-1 and V is TRBV10-3; the D gene is possibly TRBD1 (5 bases). Germline values: CDR1 ENHRY, CDR2 SYGVKD. This CDR3 has 13 amino acids. V was trimmed by 10 bases and J by 4 bases, leaving 16 bases between them. CDR3 DNA: TGTGCCAACCGCGCGGGGGATGTCACTGAAGCTTTCTTT. This translates into CANRAGDVTEAFF.

In the case of this clonotype: Mismatch with germline at one junction end may stem from a read error. V and J are TRBV14 and TRBJ2-5, with D possibly being TRBD2 (6 bases). This CDR3 comprises 17 residues. Germline V gene data show CDR1 as SGHDN and CDR2 as FVKESK. The CDR3 DNA reads TGTGCCAGCAGCCAATCGGGACTGAAGACGTACCAAGAGGCCCAGTACTTC. This codes for CASSQSGLKTYQEAQYF.

This chain links TRBV11-3 with TRBJ2-3, with D possibly being TRBD2 (5 bases). The CDR3 sequence is 14 residues long. Germline CDR1 SGHNT, CDR2 YENEEA. The V and J ends lost 3 bases and 6 bases respectively, with 13 bases between them. Here the CDR3 reads CASSFEGPYDTQYF. As DNA, the CDR3 is TGTGCCAGCAGCTTCGAGGGTCCTTACGATACGCAGTATTTT.

The genes are TRBV7-2 and TRBJ1-1, with 7 bases identical to TRBD1. The V gene's germline CDR1 is SGHTA and CDR2 FQGNSA. This CDR3 is built from 13 residues. The junction had 3 bases not matched to a gene; V was cut back by 0 bases and J by 8 bases. This chain's CDR3 is CASSLANRGEAFF. The CDR3 nucleotides are TGTGCCAGCAGCTTAGCTAACAGGGGAGAAGCTTTCTTT.